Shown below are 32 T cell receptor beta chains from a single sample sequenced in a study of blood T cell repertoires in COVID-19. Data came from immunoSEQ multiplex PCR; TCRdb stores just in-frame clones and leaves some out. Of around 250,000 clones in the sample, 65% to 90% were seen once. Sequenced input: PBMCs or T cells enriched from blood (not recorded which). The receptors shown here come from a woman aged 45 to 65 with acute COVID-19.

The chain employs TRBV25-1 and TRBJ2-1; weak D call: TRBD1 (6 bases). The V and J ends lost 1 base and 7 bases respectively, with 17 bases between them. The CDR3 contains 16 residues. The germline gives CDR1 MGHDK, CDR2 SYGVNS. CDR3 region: CASSESARFTGNEQFF. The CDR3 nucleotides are TGTGCCAGCAGTGAATCTGCCAGGTTCACAGGGAATGAGCAGTTCTTC. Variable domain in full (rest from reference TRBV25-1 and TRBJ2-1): EADIYQTPRYLVIGTGKKITLECSQTMGHDKMYWYQQDPGMELHLIHYSYGVNSTEKGDLSSESTVSRIRTEHFPLTLESARPSHTSQYLCASSESARFTGNEQFFGPGTRLTVL.

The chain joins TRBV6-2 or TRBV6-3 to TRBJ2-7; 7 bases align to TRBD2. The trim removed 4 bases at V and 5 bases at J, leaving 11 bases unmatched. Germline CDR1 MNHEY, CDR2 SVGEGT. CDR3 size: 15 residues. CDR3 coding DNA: TGTGCCAGCAGTTCCCGAACCGCCCGGGGGGACGAGCAGTACTTC. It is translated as CASSSRTARGDEQYF.

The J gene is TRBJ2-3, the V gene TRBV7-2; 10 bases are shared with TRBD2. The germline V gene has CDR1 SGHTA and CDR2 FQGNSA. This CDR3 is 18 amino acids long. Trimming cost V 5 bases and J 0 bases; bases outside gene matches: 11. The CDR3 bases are TGTGCCAGCAGCCCCCGGGCTAGCGGGGGCCTAAGCACAGATACGCAGTATTTT. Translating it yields CASSPRASGGLSTDTQYF.

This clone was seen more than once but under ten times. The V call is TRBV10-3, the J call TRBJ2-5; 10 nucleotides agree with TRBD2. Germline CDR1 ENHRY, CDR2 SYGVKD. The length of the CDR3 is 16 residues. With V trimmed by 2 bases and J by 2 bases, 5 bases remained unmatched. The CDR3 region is CAISELAGATQETQYF. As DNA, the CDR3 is TGTGCCATCAGTGAGCTAGCGGGGGCGACTCAAGAGACCCAGTACTTC.

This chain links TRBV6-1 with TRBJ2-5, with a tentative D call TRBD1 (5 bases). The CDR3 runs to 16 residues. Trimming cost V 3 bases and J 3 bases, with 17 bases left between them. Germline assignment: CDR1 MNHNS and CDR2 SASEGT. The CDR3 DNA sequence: TGTGCCAGCAGTGATAATACTCAGGGAATGAAAGAGACCCAGTACTTC. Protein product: CASSDNTQGMKETQYF.

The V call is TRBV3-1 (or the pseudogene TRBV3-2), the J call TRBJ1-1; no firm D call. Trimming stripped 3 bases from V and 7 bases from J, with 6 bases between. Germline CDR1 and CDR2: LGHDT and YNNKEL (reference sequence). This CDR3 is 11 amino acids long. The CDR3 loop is CASSQSDEAFF. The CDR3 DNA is TGTGCCAGCAGCCAGTCAGATGAAGCTTTCTTT.

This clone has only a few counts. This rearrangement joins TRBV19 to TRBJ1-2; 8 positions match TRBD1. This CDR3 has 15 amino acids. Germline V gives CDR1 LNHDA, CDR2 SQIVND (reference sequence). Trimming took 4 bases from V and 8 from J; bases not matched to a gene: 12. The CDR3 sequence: CASSKIQGAFLGYTF. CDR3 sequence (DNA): TGTGCCAGTAGTAAAATTCAGGGGGCGTTTCTCGGCTACACCTTC.

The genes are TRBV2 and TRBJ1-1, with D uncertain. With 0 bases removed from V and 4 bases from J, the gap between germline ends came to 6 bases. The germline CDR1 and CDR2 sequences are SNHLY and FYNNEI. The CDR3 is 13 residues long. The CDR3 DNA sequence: TGTGCCAGCAGTGAAGCTTTCGTCACTGAAGCTTTCTTT. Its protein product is CASSEAFVTEAFF.

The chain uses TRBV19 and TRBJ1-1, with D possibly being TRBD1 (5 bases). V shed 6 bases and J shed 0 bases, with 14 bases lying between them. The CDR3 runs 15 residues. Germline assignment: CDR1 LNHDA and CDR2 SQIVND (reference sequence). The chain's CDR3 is CASRVWAGMNTEAFF. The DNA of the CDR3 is TGTGCCAGTAGAGTTTGGGCAGGGATGAACACTGAAGCTTTCTTT.

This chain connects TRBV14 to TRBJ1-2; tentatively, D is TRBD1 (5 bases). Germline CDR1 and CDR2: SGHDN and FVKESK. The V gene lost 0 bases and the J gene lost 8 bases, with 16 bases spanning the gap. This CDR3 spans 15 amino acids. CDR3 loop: CASSQEWGREDGYTF. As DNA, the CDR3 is TGTGCCAGCAGCCAAGAATGGGGGAGGGAGGACGGCTACACCTTC.

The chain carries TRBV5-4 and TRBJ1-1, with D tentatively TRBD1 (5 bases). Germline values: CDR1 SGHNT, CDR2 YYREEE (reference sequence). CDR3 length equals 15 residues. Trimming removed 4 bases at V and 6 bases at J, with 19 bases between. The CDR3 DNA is TGTGCCAGCAGCCCGGCCCAGGGTTCTGGATCTGAAGCTTTCTTT. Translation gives CASSPAQGSGSEAFF.

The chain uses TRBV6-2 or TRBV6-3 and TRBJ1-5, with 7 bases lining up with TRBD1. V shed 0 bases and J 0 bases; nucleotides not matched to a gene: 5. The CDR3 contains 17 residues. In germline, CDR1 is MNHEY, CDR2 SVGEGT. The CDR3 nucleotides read TGTGCCAGCAGTTACTCAGGGGGCTCGAATAGCAATCAGCCCCAGCATTTT. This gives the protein CASSYSGGSNSNQPQHF.

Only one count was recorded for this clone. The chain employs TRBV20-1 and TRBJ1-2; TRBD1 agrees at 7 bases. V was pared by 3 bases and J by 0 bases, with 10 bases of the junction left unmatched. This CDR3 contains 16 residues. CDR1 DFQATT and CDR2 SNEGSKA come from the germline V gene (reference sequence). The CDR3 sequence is CSASSGRGEANYGYTF. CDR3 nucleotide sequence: TGCAGTGCTAGTTCTGGCAGGGGGGAAGCTAACTATGGCTACACCTTC.

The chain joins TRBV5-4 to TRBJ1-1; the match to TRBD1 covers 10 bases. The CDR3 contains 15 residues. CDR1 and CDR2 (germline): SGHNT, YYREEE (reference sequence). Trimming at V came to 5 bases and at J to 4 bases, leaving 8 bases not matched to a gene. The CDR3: CASSQMTGGFTEAFF. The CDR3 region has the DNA TGTGCCAGCAGTCAAATGACAGGGGGCTTCACTGAAGCTTTCTTT.

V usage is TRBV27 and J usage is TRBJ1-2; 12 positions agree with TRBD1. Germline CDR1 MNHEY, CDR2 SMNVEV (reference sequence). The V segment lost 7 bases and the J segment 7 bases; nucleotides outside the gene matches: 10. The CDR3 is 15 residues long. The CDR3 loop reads CASTAGTGGLGGYTF. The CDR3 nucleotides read TGTGCCAGCACGGCCGGGACAGGGGGCTTGGGTGGCTACACCTTC.

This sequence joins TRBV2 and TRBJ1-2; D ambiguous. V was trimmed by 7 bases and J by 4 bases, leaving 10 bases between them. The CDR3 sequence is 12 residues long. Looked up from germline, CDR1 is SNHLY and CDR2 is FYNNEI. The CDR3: CASNYIGYGYTF. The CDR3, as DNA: TGTGCCAGCAATTACATTGGCTATGGCTACACCTTC.

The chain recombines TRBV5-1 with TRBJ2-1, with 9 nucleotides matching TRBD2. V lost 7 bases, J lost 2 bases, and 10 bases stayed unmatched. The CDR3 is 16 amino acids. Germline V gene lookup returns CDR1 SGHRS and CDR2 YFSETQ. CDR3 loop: CASGEQGTSTYNEQFF. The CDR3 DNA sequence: TGCGCCAGCGGGGAACAAGGGACTAGCACCTACAATGAGCAGTTCTTC.

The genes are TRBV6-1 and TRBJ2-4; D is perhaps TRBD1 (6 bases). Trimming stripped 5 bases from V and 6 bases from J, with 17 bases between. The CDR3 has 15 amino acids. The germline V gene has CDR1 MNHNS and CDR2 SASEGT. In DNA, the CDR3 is TGTGCCAGCAGTTCAACAACAGGGAGTGGAAACATTCAGTACTTC. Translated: CASSSTTGSGNIQYF.

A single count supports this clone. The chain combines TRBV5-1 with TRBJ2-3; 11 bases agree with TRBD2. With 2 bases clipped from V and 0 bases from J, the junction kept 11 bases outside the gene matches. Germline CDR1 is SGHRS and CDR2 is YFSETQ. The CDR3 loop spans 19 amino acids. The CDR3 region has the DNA TGCGCCAGCAGCTTAAGAAAACTAGCGGGGGCCTCGAGCACAGATACGCAGTATTTT. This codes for CASSLRKLAGASSTDTQYF.

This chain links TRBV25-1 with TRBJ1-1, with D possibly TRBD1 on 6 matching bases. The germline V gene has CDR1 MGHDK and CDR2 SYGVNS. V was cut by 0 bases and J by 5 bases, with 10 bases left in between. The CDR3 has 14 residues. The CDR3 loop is CASSEYLDRTEAFF. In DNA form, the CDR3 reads TGTGCCAGCAGTGAATATCTTGACAGGACTGAAGCTTTCTTT.

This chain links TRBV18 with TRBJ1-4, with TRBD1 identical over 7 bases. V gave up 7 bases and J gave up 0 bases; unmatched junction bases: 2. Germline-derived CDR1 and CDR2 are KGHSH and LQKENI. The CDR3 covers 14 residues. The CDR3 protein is CASLDRPTNEKLFF. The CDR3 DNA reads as TGTGCCAGCTTGGACAGGCCAACTAATGAAAAACTGTTTTTT.

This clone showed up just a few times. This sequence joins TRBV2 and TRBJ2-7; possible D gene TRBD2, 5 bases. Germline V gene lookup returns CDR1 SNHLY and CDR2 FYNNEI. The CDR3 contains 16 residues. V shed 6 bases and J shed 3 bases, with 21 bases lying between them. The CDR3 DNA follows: TGTGCCAGCAGGGACTTATGGGAGCTTGCAAACTACGAGCAGTACTTC. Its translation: CASRDLWELANYEQYF.

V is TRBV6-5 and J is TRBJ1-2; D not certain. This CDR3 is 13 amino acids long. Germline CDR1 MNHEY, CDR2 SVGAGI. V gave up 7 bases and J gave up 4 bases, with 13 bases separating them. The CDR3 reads CASTDPGGYGYTF. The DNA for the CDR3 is TGTGCCAGCACCGACCCGGGTGGCTATGGCTACACCTTC.

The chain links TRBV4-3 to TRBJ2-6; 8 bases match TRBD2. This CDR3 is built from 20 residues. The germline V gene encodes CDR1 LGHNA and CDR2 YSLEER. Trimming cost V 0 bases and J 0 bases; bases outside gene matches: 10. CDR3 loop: CASSQEGQLAVNSGANVLTF. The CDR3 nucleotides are TGCGCCAGCAGCCAAGAAGGCCAACTAGCGGTAAACTCTGGGGCCAACGTCCTGACTTTC.

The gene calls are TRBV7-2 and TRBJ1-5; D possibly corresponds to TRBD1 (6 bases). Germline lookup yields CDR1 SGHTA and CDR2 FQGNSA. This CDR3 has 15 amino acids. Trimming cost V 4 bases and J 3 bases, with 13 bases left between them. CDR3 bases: TGTGCCAGCAGCTCTCAGGGGCAGACCAATCAGCCCCAGCATTTT. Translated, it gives CASSSQGQTNQPQHF.

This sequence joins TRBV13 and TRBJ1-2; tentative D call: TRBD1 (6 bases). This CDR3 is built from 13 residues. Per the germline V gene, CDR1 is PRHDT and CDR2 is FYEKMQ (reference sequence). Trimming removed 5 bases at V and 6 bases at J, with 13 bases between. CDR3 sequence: CASSPVGGDGYTF. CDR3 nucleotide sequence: TGTGCCAGCAGCCCCGTAGGGGGAGATGGCTACACCTTC.

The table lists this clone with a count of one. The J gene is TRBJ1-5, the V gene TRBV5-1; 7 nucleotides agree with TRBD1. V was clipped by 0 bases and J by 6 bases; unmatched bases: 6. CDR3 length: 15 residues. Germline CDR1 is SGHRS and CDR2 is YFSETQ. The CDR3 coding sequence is TGCGCCAGCAGCTTGGGTGGGACAGTCAGTCAGCCCCAGCATTTT. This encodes CASSLGGTVSQPQHF.

The chain's CDR3 is CASSVQGPYNSPLHF. The CDR3 DNA follows: TGCGCCAGCAGCGTACAGGGCCCCTATAATTCACCCCTCCACTTT. This sequence joins TRBV5-1 and TRBJ1-6, with TRBD1 as a possible D gene (6 bases). V lost 4 bases and J lost 2, with 10 bases in between. The germline V gene has CDR1 SGHRS and CDR2 YFSETQ. The CDR3 consists of 15 residues.

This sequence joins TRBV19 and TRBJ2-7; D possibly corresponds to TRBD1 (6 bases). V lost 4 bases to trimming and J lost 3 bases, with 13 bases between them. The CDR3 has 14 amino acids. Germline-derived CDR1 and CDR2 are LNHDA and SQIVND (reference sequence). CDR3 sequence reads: CASSNRVGIYEQYF. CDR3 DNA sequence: TGTGCCAGTAGTAACAGGGTTGGGATCTACGAGCAGTACTTC.

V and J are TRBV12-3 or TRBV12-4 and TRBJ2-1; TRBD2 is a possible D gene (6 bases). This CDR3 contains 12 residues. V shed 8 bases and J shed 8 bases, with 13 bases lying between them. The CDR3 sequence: CASRRGGYEQFF. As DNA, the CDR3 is TGTGCCAGCCGCCGGGGAGGTTATGAGCAGTTCTTC.

In DNA, the CDR3 is TGTGCCAGCAGCCGGGACCGTGGGGGGTACGAGCAGTACTTC. Translating gives CASSRDRGGYEQYF. The chain carries TRBV11-2 and TRBJ2-7; D perhaps matches TRBD2 (6 bases). V shed 5 bases and J shed 4 bases, with 15 bases lying between them. Germline assignment: CDR1 SGHAT and CDR2 FQNNGV. The CDR3 runs 14 residues.

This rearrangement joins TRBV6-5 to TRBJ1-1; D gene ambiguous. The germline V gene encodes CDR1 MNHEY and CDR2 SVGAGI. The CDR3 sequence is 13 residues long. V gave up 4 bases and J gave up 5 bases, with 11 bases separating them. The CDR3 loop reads CASSFLERTEAFF. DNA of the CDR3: TGTGCCAGCAGTTTCCTCGAACGGACTGAAGCTTTCTTT.